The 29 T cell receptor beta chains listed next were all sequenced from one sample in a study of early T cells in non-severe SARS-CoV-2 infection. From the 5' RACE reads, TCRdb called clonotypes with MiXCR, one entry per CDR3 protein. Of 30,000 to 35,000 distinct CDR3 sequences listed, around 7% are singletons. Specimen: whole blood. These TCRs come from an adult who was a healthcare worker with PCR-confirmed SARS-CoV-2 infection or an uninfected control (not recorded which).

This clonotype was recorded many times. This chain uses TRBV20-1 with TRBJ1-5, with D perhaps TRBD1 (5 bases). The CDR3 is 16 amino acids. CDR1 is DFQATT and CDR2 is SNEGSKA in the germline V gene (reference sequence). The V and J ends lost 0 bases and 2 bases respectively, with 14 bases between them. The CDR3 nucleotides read TGCAGTGCTAGAGATGGGGCTAAAAGGGGCAATCAGCCCCAGCATTTT. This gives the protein CSARDGAKRGNQPQHF.

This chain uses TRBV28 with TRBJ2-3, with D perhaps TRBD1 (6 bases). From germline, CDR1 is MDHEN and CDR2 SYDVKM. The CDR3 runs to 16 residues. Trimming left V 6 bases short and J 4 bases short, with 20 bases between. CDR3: CASRLQGRFSADTQYF. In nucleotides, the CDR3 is TGTGCCAGCAGACTACAGGGTCGGTTTAGTGCAGATACGCAGTATTTT. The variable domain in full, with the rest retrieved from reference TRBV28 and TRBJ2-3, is DVKVTQSSRYLVKRTGEKVFLECVQDMDHENMFWYRQDPGLGLRLIYFSYDVKMKEKGDIPEGYSVSREKKERFSLILESASTNQTSMYLCASRLQGRFSADTQYFGPGTRLTVL.

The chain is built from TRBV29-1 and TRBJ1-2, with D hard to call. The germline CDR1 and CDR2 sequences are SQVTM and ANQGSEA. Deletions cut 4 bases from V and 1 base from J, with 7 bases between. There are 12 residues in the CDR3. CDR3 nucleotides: TGCAGCGTTGGGAGTGATAACTATGGCTACACCTTC. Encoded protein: CSVGSDNYGYTF.

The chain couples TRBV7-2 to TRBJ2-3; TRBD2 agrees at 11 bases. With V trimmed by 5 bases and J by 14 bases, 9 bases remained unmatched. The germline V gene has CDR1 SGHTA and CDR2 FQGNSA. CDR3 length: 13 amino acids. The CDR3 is CASSLTSGSLPYF. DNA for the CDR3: TGTGCCAGCAGCCTTACTAGCGGGAGTCTCCCGTATTTT. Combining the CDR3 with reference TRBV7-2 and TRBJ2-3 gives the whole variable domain GAGVSQSPSNKVTEKGKDVELRCDPISGHTALYWYRQSLGQGLEFLIYFQGNSAPDKSGLPSDRFSAERTGGSVSTLTIQRTQQEDSAVYLCASSLTSGSLPYFGPGTRLTVL.

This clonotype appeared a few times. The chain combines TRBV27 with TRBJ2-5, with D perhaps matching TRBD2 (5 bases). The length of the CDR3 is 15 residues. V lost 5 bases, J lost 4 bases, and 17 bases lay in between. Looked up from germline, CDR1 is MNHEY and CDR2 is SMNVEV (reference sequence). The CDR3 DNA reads TGTGCCAGCAGTCTACGGTTGAAGGAGGCAGAGACCCAGTACTTC. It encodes CASSLRLKEAETQYF.

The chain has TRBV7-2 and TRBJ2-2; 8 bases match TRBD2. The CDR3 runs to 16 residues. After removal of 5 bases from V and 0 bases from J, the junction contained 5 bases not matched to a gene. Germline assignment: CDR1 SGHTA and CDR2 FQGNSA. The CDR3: CASSPPGLANTGELFF. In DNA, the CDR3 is TGTGCCAGCAGCCCTCCGGGACTAGCGAACACCGGGGAGCTGTTTTTT.

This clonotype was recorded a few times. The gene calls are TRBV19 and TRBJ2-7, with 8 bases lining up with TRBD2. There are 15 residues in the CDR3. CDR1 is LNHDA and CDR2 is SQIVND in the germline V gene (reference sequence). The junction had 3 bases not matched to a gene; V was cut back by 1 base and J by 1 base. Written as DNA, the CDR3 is TGTGCCAGTAGTATAGTAGCGGGACAATCCTACGAGCAGTACTTC. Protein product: CASSIVAGQSYEQYF.

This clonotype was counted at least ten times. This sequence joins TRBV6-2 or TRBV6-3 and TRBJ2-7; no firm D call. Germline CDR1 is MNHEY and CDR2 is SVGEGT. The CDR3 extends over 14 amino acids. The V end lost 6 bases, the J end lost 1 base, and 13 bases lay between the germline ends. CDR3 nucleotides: TGTGCCAGCAGAACAGCCGGAGAATCCTACGAGCAGTACTTC. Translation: CASRTAGESYEQYF.

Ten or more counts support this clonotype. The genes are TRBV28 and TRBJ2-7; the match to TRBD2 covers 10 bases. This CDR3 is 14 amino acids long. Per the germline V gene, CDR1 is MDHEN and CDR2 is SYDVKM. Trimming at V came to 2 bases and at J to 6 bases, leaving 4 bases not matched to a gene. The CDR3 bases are TGTGCCAGCAGTTTAAGCGGGACTAGCGCCGAGCAGTACTTC. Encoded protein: CASSLSGTSAEQYF.

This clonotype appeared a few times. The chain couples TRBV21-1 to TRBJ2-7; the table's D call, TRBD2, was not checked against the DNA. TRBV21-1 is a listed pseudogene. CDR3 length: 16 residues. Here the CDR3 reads CASSKLASATSYEQYF. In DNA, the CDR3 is TGTGCCAGCAGCAAATTGGCTAGCGCAACCTCCTACGAGCAGTACTTC.

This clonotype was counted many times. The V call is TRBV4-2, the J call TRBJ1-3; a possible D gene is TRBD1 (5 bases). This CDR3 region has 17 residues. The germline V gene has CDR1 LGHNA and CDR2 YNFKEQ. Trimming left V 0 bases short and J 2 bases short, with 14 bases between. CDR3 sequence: CASSQEAGRGAGNTIYF. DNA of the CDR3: TGTGCCAGCAGCCAAGAGGCGGGGAGAGGGGCTGGAAACACCATATATTTT.

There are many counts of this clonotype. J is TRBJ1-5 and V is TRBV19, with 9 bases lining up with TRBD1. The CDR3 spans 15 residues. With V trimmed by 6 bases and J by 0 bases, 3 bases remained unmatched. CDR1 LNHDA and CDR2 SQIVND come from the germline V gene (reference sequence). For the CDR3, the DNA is TGTGCCAGTAGCATGGACAGGGGTAGCAATCAGCCCCAGCATTTT. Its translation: CASSMDRGSNQPQHF.

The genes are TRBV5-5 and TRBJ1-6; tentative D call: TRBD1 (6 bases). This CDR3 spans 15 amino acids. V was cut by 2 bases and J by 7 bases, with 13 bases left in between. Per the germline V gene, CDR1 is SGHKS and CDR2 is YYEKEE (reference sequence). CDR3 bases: TGTGCCAGCAGCTTAGCCGGACAGAGGAATTCACCCCTCCACTTT. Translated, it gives CASSLAGQRNSPLHF.

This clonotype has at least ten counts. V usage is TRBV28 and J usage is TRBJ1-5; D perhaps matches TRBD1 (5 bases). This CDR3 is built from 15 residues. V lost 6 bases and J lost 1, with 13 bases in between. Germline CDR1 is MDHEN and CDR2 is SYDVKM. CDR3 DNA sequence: TGTGCCAGCAGCGCCGGGACGGCGAGCAATCAGCCCCAGCATTTT. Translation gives CASSAGTASNQPQHF.

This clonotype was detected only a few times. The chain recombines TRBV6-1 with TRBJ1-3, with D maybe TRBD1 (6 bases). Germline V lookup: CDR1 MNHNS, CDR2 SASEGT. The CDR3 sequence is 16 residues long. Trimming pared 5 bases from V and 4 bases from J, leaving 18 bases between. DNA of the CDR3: TGTGCCAGCAGTCCCCGGGGGGGGGCGCGGGGAAACACCATATATTTT. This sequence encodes CASSPRGGARGNTIYF.

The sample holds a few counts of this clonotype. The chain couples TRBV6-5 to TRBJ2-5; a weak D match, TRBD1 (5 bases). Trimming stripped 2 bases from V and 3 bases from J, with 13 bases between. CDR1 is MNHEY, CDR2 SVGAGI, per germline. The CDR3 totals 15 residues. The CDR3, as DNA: TGTGCCAGCAGTTACGGGGCAGGGTCGGAAGAGACCCAGTACTTC. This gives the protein CASSYGAGSEETQYF.

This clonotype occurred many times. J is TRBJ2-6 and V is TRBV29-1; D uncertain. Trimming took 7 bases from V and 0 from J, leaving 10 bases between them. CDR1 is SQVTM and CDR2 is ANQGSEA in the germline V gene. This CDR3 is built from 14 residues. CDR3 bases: TGCAGCGCAGCCACAGACTCTGGGGCCAACGTCCTGACTTTC. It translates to CSAATDSGANVLTF.

The CDR3 nucleotides are TGTGCCAGCAGACCCGGACAGGGGTTAAACATTCAGTACTTC. Translated: CASRPGQGLNIQYF. V gene TRBV12-3 or TRBV12-4 combines with J gene TRBJ2-4; TRBD1 aligns across 9 bases. V lost 6 bases to trimming and J lost 6 bases; unmatched junction nucleotides: 6. This CDR3 has 14 residues.

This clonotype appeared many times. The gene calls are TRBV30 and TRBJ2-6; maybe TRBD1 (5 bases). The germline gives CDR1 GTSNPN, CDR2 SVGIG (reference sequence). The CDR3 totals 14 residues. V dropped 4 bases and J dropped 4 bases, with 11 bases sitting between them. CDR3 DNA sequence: TGTGCCTGGAAGGGCAGGGCCGGGGCCAACGTCCTGACTTTC. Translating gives CAWKGRAGANVLTF.

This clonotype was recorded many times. Written as DNA, the CDR3 is TGTGCCAGCAGTTCCCTCGACAGGGGGGATAATTCACCCCTCCACTTT. It codes for CASSSLDRGDNSPLHF. This rearrangement joins TRBV28 to TRBJ1-6; TRBD1 agrees at 9 bases. CDR3 size: 16 residues. The trim removed 4 bases at V and 5 bases at J, leaving 6 bases unmatched. Germline V gene lookup returns CDR1 MDHEN and CDR2 SYDVKM. Using reference TRBV28 and TRBJ1-6 for the parts outside the CDR3, the full variable domain is DVKVTQSSRYLVKRTGEKVFLECVQDMDHENMFWYRQDPGLGLRLIYFSYDVKMKEKGDIPEGYSVSREKKERFSLILESASTNQTSMYLCASSSLDRGDNSPLHFGNGTRLTVT.

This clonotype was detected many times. The CDR3 sequence: CAISEQDSGIWETQYF. CDR3 nucleotide sequence: TGTGCCATCAGTGAGCAGGATAGCGGGATTTGGGAGACCCAGTACTTC. This chain joins TRBV10-3 and TRBJ2-5; 8 positions match TRBD2. This CDR3 region has 16 residues. Germline V gene lookup returns CDR1 ENHRY and CDR2 SYGVKD. V was clipped by 2 bases and J by 5 bases; unmatched bases: 10.

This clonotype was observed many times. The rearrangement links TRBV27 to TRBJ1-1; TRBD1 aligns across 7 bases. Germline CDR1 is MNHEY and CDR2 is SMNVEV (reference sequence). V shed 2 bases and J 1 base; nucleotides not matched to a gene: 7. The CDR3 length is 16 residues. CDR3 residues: CASSLILTGSNTEAFF. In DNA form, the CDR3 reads TGTGCCAGCAGTTTAATCCTGACAGGGTCGAACACTGAAGCTTTCTTT.

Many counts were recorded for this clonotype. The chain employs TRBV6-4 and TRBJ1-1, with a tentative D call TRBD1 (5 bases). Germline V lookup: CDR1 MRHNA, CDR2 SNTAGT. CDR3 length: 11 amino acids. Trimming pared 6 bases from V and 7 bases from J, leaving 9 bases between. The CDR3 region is CASRGDSEAFF. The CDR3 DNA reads TGTGCCAGCAGAGGAGACAGTGAAGCTTTCTTT.

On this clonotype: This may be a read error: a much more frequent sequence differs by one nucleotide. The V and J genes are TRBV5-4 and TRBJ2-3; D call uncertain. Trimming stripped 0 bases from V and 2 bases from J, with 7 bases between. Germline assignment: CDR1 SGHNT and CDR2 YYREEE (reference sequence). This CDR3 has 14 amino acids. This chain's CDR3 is CASSLDQNTDTQYF. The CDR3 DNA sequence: TGTGCCAGCAGCTTGGACCAAAACACAGATACGCAGTATTTT.

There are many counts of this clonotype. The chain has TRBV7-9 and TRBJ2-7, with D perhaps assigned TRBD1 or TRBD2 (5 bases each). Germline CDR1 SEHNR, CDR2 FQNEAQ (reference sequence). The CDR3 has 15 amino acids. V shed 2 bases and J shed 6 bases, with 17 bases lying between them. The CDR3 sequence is CASSLSGTEVGEQYF. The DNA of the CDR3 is TGTGCCAGCAGCTTATCCGGGACGGAGGTAGGCGAGCAGTACTTC. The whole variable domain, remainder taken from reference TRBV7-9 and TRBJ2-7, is DTGVSQNPRHKITKRGQNVTFRCDPISEHNRLYWYRQTLGQGPEFLTYFQNEAQLEKSRLLSDRFSAERPKGSFSTLEIQRTEQGDSAMYLCASSLSGTEVGEQYFGPGTRLTVT.

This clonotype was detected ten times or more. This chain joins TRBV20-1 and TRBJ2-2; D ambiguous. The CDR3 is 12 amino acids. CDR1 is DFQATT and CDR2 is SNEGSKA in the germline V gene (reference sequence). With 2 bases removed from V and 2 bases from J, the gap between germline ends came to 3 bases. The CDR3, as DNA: TGCAGTGCTAGATTTAACACCGGGGAGCTGTTTTTT. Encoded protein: CSARFNTGELFF.

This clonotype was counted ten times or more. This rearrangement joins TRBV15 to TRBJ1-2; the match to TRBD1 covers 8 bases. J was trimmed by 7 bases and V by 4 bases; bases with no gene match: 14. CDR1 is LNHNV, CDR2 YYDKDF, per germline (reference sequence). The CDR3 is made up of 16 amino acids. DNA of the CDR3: TGTGCCACCAGCAACCCGGCCCGCAGGGGGCATGGTGGCTACACCTTC. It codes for CATSNPARRGHGGYTF.

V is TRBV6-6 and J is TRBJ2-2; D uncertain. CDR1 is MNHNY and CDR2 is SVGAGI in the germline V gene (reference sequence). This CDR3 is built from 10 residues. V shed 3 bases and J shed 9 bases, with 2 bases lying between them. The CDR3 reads CASSYRELFF. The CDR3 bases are TGTGCCAGCAGTTATAGGGAGCTGTTTTTT.

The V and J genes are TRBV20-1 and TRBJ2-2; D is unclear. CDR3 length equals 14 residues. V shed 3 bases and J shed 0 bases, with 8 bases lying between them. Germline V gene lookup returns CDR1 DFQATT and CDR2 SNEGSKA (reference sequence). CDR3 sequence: CSARKLANTGELFF. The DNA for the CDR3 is TGCAGTGCTAGGAAGCTAGCGAACACCGGGGAGCTGTTTTTT.